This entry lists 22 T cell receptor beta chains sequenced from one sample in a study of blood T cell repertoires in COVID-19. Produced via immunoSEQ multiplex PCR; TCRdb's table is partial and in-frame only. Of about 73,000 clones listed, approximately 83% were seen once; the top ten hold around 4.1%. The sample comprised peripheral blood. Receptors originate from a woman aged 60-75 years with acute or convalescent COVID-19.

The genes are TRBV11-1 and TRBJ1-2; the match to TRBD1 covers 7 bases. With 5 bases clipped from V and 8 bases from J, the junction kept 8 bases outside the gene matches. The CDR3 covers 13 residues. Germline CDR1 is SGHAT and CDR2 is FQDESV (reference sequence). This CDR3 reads CASSNRQGGGYTF. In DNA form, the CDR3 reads TGTGCCAGCAGCAATAGACAGGGCGGCGGCTACACCTTC.

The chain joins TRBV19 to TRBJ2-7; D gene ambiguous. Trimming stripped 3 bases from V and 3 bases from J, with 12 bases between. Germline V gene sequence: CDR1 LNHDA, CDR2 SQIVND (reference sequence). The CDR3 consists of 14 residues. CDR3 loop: CASSIYVQNYEQYF. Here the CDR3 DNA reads TGTGCCAGTAGTATTTATGTTCAGAACTACGAGCAGTACTTC.

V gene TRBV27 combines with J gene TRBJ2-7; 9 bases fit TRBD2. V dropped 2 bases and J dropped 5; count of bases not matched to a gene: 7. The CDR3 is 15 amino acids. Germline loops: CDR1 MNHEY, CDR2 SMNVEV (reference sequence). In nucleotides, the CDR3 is TGTGCCAGCAGTTTACGTCTAGCGGGACTACACGAGCAGTACTTC. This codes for CASSLRLAGLHEQYF.

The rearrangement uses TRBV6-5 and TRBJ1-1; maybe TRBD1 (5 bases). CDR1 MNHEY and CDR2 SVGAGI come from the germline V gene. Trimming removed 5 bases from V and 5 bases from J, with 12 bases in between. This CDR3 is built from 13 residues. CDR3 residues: CASSPAAGTEAFF. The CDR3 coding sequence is TGTGCCAGCAGTCCGGCGGCAGGGACTGAAGCTTTCTTT.

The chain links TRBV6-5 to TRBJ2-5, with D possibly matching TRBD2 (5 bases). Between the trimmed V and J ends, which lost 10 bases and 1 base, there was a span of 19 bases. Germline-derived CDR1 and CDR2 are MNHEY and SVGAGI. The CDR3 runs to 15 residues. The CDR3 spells CAISGRESAQETQYF. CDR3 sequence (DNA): TGTGCCATCTCGGGAAGGGAGTCGGCCCAAGAGACCCAGTACTTC.

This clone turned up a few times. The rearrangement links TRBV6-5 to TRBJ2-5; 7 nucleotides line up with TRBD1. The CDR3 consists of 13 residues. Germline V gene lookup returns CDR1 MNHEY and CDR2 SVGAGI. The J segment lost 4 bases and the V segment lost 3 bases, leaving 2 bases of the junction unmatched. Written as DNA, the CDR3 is TGTGCCAGCAGTTATTGGACAGGAGAGACCCAGTACTTC. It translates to CASSYWTGETQYF.

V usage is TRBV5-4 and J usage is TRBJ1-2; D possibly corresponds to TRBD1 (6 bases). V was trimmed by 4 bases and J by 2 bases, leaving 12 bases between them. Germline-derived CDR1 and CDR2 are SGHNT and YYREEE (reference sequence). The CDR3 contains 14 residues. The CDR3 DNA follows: TGTGCCAGCAGCCCAGGGACAAACAACTATGGCTACACCTTC. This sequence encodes CASSPGTNNYGYTF.

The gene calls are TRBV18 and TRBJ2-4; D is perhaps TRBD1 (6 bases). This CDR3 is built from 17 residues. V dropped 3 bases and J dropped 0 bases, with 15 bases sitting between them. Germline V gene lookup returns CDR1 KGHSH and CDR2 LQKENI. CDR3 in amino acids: CASSPGATALAKNIQYF. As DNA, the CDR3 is TGTGCCAGCTCACCGGGGGCGACAGCTCTAGCCAAAAACATTCAGTACTTC.

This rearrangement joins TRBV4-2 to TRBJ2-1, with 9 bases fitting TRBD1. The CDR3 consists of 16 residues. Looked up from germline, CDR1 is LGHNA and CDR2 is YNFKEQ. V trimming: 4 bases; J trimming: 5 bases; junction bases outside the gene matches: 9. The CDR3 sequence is CASSLLDRGGNNEQFF. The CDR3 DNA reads TGTGCCAGCAGCCTCCTCGACAGGGGGGGGAACAATGAGCAGTTCTTC.

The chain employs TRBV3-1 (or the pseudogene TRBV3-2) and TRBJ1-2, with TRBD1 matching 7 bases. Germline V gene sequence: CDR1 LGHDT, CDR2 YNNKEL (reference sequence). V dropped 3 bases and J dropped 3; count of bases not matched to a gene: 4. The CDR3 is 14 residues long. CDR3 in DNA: TGTGCCAGCAGCCACCACAGGGGTGACTATGGCTACACCTTC. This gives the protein CASSHHRGDYGYTF.

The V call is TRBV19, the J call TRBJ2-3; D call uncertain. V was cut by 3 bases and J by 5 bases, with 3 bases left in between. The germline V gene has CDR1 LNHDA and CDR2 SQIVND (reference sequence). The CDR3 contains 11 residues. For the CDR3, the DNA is TGTGCCAGTAGTATCCGAGATACGCAGTATTTT. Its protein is CASSIRDTQYF.

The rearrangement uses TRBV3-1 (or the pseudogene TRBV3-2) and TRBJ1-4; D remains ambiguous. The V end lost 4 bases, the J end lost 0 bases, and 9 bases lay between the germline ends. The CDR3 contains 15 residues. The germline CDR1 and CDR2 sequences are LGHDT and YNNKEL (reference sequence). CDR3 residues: CASSLRGSTNEKLFF. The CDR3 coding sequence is TGTGCCAGCAGCCTCAGAGGATCAACTAATGAAAAACTGTTTTTT.

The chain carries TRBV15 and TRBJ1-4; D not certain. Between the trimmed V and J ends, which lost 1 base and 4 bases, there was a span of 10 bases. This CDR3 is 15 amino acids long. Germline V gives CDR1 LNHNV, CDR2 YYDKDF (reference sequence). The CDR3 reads CATSRGGGGNEKLFF. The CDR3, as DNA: TGTGCCACCAGCAGAGGGGGAGGCGGTAATGAAAAACTGTTTTTT.

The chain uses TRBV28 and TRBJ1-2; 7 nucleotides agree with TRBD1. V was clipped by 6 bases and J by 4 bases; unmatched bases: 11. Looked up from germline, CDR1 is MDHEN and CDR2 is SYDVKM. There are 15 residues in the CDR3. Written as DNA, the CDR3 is TGTGCCAGCAGCCATTCGGACAGGACCCCCTATGGCTACACCTTC. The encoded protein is CASSHSDRTPYGYTF.

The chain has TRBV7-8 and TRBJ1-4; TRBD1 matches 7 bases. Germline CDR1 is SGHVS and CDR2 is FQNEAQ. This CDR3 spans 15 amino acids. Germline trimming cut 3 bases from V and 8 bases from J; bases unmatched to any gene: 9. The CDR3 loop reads CASSFRTGRTEKLFF. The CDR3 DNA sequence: TGTGCCAGCAGCTTCCGGACAGGTCGGACCGAAAAACTGTTTTTT.

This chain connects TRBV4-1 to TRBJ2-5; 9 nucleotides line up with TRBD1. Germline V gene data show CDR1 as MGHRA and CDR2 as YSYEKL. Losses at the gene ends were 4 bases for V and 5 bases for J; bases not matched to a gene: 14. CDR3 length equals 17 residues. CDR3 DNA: TGCGCCAGCAGCCGTCAACCCGGGACAGGGAACGCGGAGACCCAGTACTTC. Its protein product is CASSRQPGTGNAETQYF.

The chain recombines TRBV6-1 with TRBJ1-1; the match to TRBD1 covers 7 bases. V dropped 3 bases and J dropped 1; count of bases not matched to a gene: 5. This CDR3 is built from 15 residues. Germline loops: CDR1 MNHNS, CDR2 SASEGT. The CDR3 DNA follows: TGTGCCAGCAGTGACCGGGGACAGTCGAACACTGAAGCTTTCTTT. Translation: CASSDRGQSNTEAFF.

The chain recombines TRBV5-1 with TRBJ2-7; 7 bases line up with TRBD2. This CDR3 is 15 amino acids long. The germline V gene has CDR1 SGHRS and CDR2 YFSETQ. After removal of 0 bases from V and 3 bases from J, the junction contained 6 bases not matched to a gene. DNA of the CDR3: TGCGCCAGCAGCTTGGAAGGCGGGGGAAACTACGAGCAGTACTTC. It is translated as CASSLEGGGNYEQYF.

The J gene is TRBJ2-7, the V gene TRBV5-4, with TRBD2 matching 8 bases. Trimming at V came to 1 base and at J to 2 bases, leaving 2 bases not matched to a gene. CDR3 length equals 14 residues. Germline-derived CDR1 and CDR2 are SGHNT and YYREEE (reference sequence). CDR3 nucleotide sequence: TGTGCCAGCAGCTTGTATAGCGGGACCTACGAGCAGTACTTC. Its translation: CASSLYSGTYEQYF.

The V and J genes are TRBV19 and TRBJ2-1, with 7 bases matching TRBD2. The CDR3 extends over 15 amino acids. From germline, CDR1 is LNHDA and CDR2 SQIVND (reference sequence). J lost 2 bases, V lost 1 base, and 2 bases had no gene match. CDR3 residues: CASSIASGTYNEQFF. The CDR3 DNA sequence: TGTGCCAGTAGTATAGCGAGCGGGACCTACAATGAGCAGTTCTTC. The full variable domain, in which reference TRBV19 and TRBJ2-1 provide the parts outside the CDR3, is DGGITQSPKYLFRKEGQNVTLSCEQNLNHDAMYWYRQDPGQGLRLIYYSQIVNDFQKGDIAEGYSVSREKKESFPLTVTSAQKNPTAFYLCASSIASGTYNEQFFGPGTRLTVL.

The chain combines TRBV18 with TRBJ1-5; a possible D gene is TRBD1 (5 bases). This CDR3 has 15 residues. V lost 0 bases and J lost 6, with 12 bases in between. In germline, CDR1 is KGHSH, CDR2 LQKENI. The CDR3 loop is CASSPPSGGGQPQHF. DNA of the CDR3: TGTGCCAGCTCACCACCGAGTGGGGGGGGTCAGCCCCAGCATTTT.

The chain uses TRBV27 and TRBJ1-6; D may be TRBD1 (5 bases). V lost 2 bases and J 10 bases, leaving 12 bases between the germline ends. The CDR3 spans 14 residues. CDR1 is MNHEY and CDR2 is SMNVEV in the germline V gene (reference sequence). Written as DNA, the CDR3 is TGTGCCAGCAGTTTACAGGGAGGGTTCTCACCCCTCCACTTT. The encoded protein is CASSLQGGFSPLHF.